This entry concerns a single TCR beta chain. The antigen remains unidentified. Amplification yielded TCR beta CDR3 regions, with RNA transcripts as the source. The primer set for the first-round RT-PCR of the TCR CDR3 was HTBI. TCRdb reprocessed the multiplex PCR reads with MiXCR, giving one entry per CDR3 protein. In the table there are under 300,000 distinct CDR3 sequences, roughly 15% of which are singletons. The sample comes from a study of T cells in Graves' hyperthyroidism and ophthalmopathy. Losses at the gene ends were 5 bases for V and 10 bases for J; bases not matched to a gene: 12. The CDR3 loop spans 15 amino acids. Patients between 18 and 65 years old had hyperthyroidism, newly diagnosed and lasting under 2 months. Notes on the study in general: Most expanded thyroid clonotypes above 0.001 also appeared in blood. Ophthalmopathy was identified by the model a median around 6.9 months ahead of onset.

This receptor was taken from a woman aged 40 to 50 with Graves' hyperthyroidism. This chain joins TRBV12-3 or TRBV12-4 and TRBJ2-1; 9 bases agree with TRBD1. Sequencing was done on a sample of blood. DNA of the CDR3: TGTGCCAGCAGTCCCCGGACAGGGGCCGTTCGGGAGCAGTTCTTC. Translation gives CASSPRTGAVREQFF.